One and the same sample provided the 31 T cell receptor beta chains below, sequenced in a study of blood T cell repertoires in COVID-19. Sequenced by immunoSEQ multiplex PCR; TCRdb stores in-frame clones only, minus some. The sample gives 350,000 to 400,000 clones, roughly 90% of which show up once; around 3% is in the top ten. The specimen sequenced was peripheral blood. The receptors were sampled from a woman in her twenties or thirties with COVID-19, enrolled during active disease.

This chain links TRBV7-2 with TRBJ1-2, with unresolved D. V lost 6 bases and J lost 4, with 12 bases in between. Germline V lookup: CDR1 SGHTA, CDR2 FQGNSA. The CDR3 is made up of 13 amino acids. The CDR3 region is CASRPGLGYGYTF. The CDR3 nucleotides are TGTGCCAGCAGACCGGGTCTAGGCTATGGCTACACCTTC.

The V and J genes are TRBV19 and TRBJ2-1; 7 nucleotides align to TRBD2. Germline V gene lookup returns CDR1 LNHDA and CDR2 SQIVND (reference sequence). J was trimmed by 7 bases and V by 8 bases; bases with no gene match: 11. CDR3 length: 14 amino acids. The CDR3 region has the DNA TGTGCCAGTGGCCTGGCGGGAGCGTATAATGAGCAGTTCTTC. It specifies CASGLAGAYNEQFF.

In DNA form, the CDR3 reads TGTGCCAGCAGCCAAGATCGTTCAGGGAGGGGTGAGCAGTTCTTC. The encoded protein is CASSQDRSGRGEQFF. The chain links TRBV14 to TRBJ2-1; TRBD2 agrees at 7 bases. Trimming at V came to 0 bases and at J to 9 bases, leaving 8 bases not matched to a gene. The CDR3 consists of 15 residues. Germline V gene data show CDR1 as SGHDN and CDR2 as FVKESK.

V gene TRBV19 combines with J gene TRBJ2-7; 9 bases map to TRBD1. Trimming took 7 bases from V and 0 from J; bases not matched to a gene: 4. Germline V gene sequence: CDR1 LNHDA, CDR2 SQIVND (reference sequence). The CDR3 is made up of 14 amino acids. CDR3 DNA: TGTGCCAGTACCCCGACAGGGGGCTCCTACGAGCAGTACTTC. Protein product: CASTPTGGSYEQYF.

The rearrangement uses TRBV6-5 and TRBJ2-6; unclear D gene. The length of the CDR3 is 15 residues. The V end lost 2 bases, the J end lost 0 bases, and 5 bases lay between the germline ends. In germline, CDR1 is MNHEY, CDR2 SVGAGI. CDR3 region: CASSYPGSGANVLTF. The CDR3 DNA reads TGTGCCAGCAGTTACCCGGGCTCTGGGGCCAACGTCCTGACTTTC.

There are a few counts of this clone. This chain joins TRBV10-3 and TRBJ2-7; D perhaps matches TRBD2 (6 bases). Trimming shortened V by 8 bases and J by 7 bases, and 18 bases separated the two germline ends. The CDR3 is made up of 13 amino acids. The V gene's germline CDR1 is ENHRY and CDR2 SYGVKD. CDR3 sequence: CAIGSGQGGEQYF. DNA of the CDR3: TGTGCCATCGGATCGGGGCAGGGAGGAGAGCAGTACTTC.

The chain employs TRBV5-1 and TRBJ2-1, with a possible D match to TRBD1 (5 bases). CDR1 and CDR2 from the germline V gene are SGHRS and YFSETQ. V was shortened by 6 bases and J by 6 bases, with 19 bases between the two germline ends. The CDR3 is 15 residues long. CDR3 in amino acids: CASNSFPGQGNEQFF. The DNA of the CDR3 is TGCGCCAGCAACTCCTTCCCCGGGCAGGGCAATGAGCAGTTCTTC.

The chain combines TRBV24-1 with TRBJ2-1; 7 bases agree with TRBD1. J gave up 0 bases and V 7 bases, and 2 bases lay outside the gene matches. Germline loops: CDR1 KGHDR, CDR2 SFDVKD. The CDR3 loop spans 14 amino acids. CDR3 loop: CATRGDSSYNEQFF. The CDR3 nucleotides read TGTGCCACCAGGGGGGACAGCTCCTACAATGAGCAGTTCTTC.

V gene TRBV11-2 combines with J gene TRBJ1-3, with a tentative D call TRBD1 (5 bases). The CDR3 length is 13 residues. Germline lookup yields CDR1 SGHAT and CDR2 FQNNGV. The V and J ends lost 7 bases and 16 bases respectively, with 23 bases between them. CDR3 region: CASTRVRDSSRYF. The CDR3 DNA sequence: TGTGCCAGCACCCGGGTCCGAGACAGCTCTAGGTATTTT.

The chain couples TRBV12-2 to TRBJ2-7; the listed D gene, TRBD1, was not tested against the DNA. TRBV12-2 is flagged as a pseudogene. The CDR3 has 18 residues. DNA for the CDR3: TGTGCAAGTCGCCCCGCTGATACAGGGACAGAGCGCCTCTACGAGCAGTACTTC. Encoded protein: CASRPADTGTERLYEQYF.

The rearrangement links TRBV7-2 to TRBJ2-1, with TRBD1 matching over 7 bases. Germline CDR1 reads SGHTA; CDR2 reads FQGNSA. The CDR3 runs 12 residues. V shed 2 bases, J shed 9 bases, and the junction held 1 base outside the gene matches. In DNA, the CDR3 is TGTGCCAGCAGCTTATACAGGGGTGAGCAGTTCTTC. Protein sequence: CASSLYRGEQFF.

The rearrangement joins TRBV19 to TRBJ2-5; 10 bases agree with TRBD1. This CDR3 has 15 amino acids. Germline CDR1 LNHDA, CDR2 SQIVND (reference sequence). J lost 2 bases, V lost 5 bases, and 5 bases had no gene match. The CDR3 DNA follows: TGTGCCAGTAGTCTCCGGACAGGGGGGCAAGAGACCCAGTACTTC. Its protein product is CASSLRTGGQETQYF.

This clone came up a few times. The rearrangement joins TRBV5-6 to TRBJ2-7; 9 nucleotides agree with TRBD1. After removal of 4 bases from V and 2 bases from J, the junction contained 4 bases not matched to a gene. Per germline, CDR1 SGHDT and CDR2 YYEEEE. This CDR3 has 14 amino acids. The CDR3 DNA is TGTGCCAGCAGCCTGAGGACAGGGGCCTACGAGCAGTACTTC. As protein: CASSLRTGAYEQYF.

This chain connects TRBV5-1 to TRBJ2-1, with D tentatively TRBD2 (6 bases). The germline V gene has CDR1 SGHRS and CDR2 YFSETQ. The CDR3 has 14 residues. Between the trimmed V and J ends, which lost 0 bases and 8 bases, there was a span of 12 bases. The CDR3 DNA follows: TGCGCCAGCAGCTTGGGCGGGGTTGGTGATGAGCAGTTCTTC. Translated, it gives CASSLGGVGDEQFF.

The rearrangement links TRBV7-2 to TRBJ2-2, with D tentatively TRBD2 (6 bases). The CDR3 runs to 16 residues. Germline V gene data show CDR1 as SGHTA and CDR2 as FQGNSA. V dropped 6 bases and J dropped 5 bases, with 19 bases sitting between them. This CDR3 reads CASSRRGLPGTGELFF. For the CDR3, the DNA is TGTGCCAGCAGTAGAAGGGGACTCCCGGGGACCGGGGAGCTGTTTTTT.

This clone came up a few times. The chain is built from TRBV4-1 and TRBJ2-1; 13 nucleotides align to TRBD2. Germline CDR1 reads MGHRA; CDR2 reads YSYEKL. The ends lost 7 bases at V and 0 bases at J; junction bases unmatched: 15. The CDR3 spans 20 residues. CDR3 sequence reads: CASKGEPGLAGRGSYNEQFF. In nucleotides, the CDR3 is TGCGCCAGCAAGGGGGAACCGGGACTAGCGGGAAGGGGCTCCTACAATGAGCAGTTCTTC.

The chain has TRBV10-3 and TRBJ1-2; TRBD1 matches at 8 bases. Losses at the gene ends were 10 bases for V and 2 bases for J; bases not matched to a gene: 9. Germline lookup yields CDR1 ENHRY and CDR2 SYGVKD. The CDR3 consists of 14 residues. CDR3 in DNA: TGTGCCACTTCCCCAGGACAGGGAAACTATGGCTACACCTTC. It translates to CATSPGQGNYGYTF.

This clone was found once. The gene calls are TRBV27 and TRBJ2-7, with 7 bases matching TRBD1. Germline V gene data show CDR1 as MNHEY and CDR2 as SMNVEV (reference sequence). The CDR3 spans 12 residues. CDR3 DNA: TGTGCCAGCAGTCCACATAAAGGACAGGCCCCAGTC. Translating gives CASSPHKGQAPV.

This clone was detected once. The V call is TRBV19, the J call TRBJ2-1, with TRBD2 matching over 7 bases. CDR3 length: 17 residues. Germline-derived CDR1 and CDR2 are LNHDA and SQIVND (reference sequence). V was clipped by 10 bases and J by 5 bases; unmatched bases: 20. The CDR3 DNA sequence: TGTGCCACCACGAGACTAGCCGGGCACTACACTGACAATGAGCAGTTCTTC. Protein sequence: CATTRLAGHYTDNEQFF.

The chain is built from TRBV4-1 and TRBJ2-5; 7 bases are shared with TRBD2. Germline CDR1 reads MGHRA; CDR2 reads YSYEKL. The CDR3 has 15 residues. The V and J ends lost 0 bases and 1 base, in that order; junction bases with no gene match: 2. CDR3 region: CASSQDGGVQETQYF. The CDR3 bases are TGCGCCAGCAGCCAAGATGGGGGGGTCCAAGAGACCCAGTACTTC.

The V and J genes are TRBV18 and TRBJ1-6, with 8 bases identical to TRBD1. The germline V gene encodes CDR1 KGHSH and CDR2 LQKENI. The CDR3 totals 14 residues. The junction had 4 bases not matched to a gene; V was cut back by 3 bases and J by 9 bases. As DNA, the CDR3 is TGTGCCAGCTCACCGGAGACAGGGGCTTCACCCCTCCACTTT. Residues: CASSPETGASPLHF. The complete variable domain, with remaining parts taken from reference TRBV18 and TRBJ1-6, reads NAGVMQNPRHLVRRRGQEARLRCSPMKGHSHVYWYRQLPEEGLKFMVYLQKENIIDESGMPKERFSAEFPKEGPSILRIQQVVRGDSAAYFCASSPETGASPLHFGNGTRLTVT.

A single count supports this clone. The genes are TRBV7-9 and TRBJ2-1, with 9 bases matching TRBD2. The CDR3 totals 17 residues. J gave up 0 bases and V 5 bases, and 8 bases lay outside the gene matches. Germline V lookup: CDR1 SEHNR, CDR2 FQNEAQ (reference sequence). DNA for the CDR3: TGTGCCAGCAGCGCGCGGGAGGGCCGAAGCTCCTACAATGAGCAGTTCTTC. As protein: CASSAREGRSSYNEQFF. Complete variable domain (other parts from reference TRBV7-9 and TRBJ2-1): DTGVSQNPRHKITKRGQNVTFRCDPISEHNRLYWYRQTLGQGPEFLTYFQNEAQLEKSRLLSDRFSAERPKGSFSTLEIQRTEQGDSAMYLCASSAREGRSSYNEQFFGPGTRLTVL.

The chain recombines TRBV3-1 (or the pseudogene TRBV3-2) with TRBJ2-5, with TRBD2 matching 12 bases. The CDR3 covers 18 residues. After removal of 4 bases from V and 1 base from J, the junction contained 10 bases not matched to a gene. Germline V gives CDR1 LGHDT, CDR2 YNNKEL (reference sequence). The CDR3 nucleotides are TGTGCCAGCAGCCCAAGCCCTAGCGGGGGGGCAATCCAAGAGACCCAGTACTTC. Encoded protein: CASSPSPSGGAIQETQYF.

This clone was counted once. CDR3 sequence (DNA): TGTGCCAGCTCACGGACTAGCGGGGCCTTATTGTACGTC. Its protein product is CASSRTSGALLYV. The chain combines TRBV18 with TRBJ2-7, with 12 positions matching TRBD2. This CDR3 spans 13 amino acids. Germline lookup yields CDR1 KGHSH and CDR2 LQKENI. J lost 12 bases, V lost 4 bases, and 7 bases had no gene match.

The chain combines TRBV6-6 with TRBJ2-3; D perhaps matches TRBD1 (6 bases). V was cut by 1 base and J by 4 bases, with 12 bases left in between. CDR1 MNHNY and CDR2 SVGAGI come from the germline V gene (reference sequence). The CDR3 has 15 residues. The CDR3 loop is CASSYWGRGPDTQYF. CDR3 DNA sequence: TGTGCCAGCAGTTACTGGGGCAGGGGTCCAGATACGCAGTATTTT.

The V gene is TRBV19, the J gene TRBJ1-1; the match to TRBD1 covers 7 bases. V lost 5 bases to trimming and J lost 0 bases; unmatched junction nucleotides: 6. This CDR3 has 15 residues. Germline loops: CDR1 LNHDA, CDR2 SQIVND (reference sequence). The CDR3 region is CASSVTGAMNTEAFF. CDR3 sequence (DNA): TGTGCCAGTAGTGTAACAGGGGCGATGAACACTGAAGCTTTCTTT.

Notes on this clone: This sample includes further DNA sequences coding for the same CDR3. V gene TRBV29-1 combines with J gene TRBJ2-2, with 7 bases matching TRBD1. Per germline, CDR1 SQVTM and CDR2 ANQGSEA. This CDR3 spans 13 amino acids. V shed 7 bases, J shed 3 bases, and the junction held 5 bases outside the gene matches. The CDR3 protein is CSARGQYTGELFF. Written as DNA, the CDR3 is TGCAGCGCCCGGGGACAGTACACCGGGGAGCTGTTTTTT.

The gene calls are TRBV11-2 and TRBJ2-5, with unresolved D. The CDR3 consists of 15 residues. Deletions cut 1 base from V and 1 base from J, with 10 bases between. The germline V gene encodes CDR1 SGHAT and CDR2 FQNNGV. CDR3 in amino acids: CASSLVGRPQETQYF. Written as DNA, the CDR3 is TGTGCCAGCAGCTTAGTTGGCAGGCCCCAAGAGACCCAGTACTTC.

The V and J genes are TRBV7-9 and TRBJ2-4; TRBD1 agrees at 10 bases. This CDR3 has 14 amino acids. Germline lookup yields CDR1 SEHNR and CDR2 FQNEAQ (reference sequence). Trimming at V came to 3 bases and at J to 6 bases, leaving 2 bases not matched to a gene. This CDR3 reads CASSLGQGLNIQYF. Written as DNA, the CDR3 is TGTGCCAGCAGCTTGGGACAGGGGCTAAACATTCAGTACTTC.

The gene calls are TRBV29-1 and TRBJ2-1; D is perhaps TRBD1 (5 bases). The germline V gene encodes CDR1 SQVTM and CDR2 ANQGSEA. This CDR3 comprises 14 residues. Between the trimmed V and J ends, which lost 8 bases and 0 bases, there was a span of 14 bases. The chain's CDR3 is CSSSTVLSYNEQFF. Written as DNA, the CDR3 is TGCAGCAGCTCGACAGTACTCTCCTACAATGAGCAGTTCTTC.

The chain employs TRBV14 and TRBJ2-5; 7 bases agree with TRBD1. The CDR3 is made up of 17 amino acids. Germline V gene data show CDR1 as SGHDN and CDR2 as FVKESK. Trimming took 4 bases from V and 1 from J; bases not matched to a gene: 12. CDR3 region: CASSPRLGTETQETQYF. CDR3 in DNA: TGTGCCAGCAGCCCCCGATTGGGGACAGAGACCCAAGAGACCCAGTACTTC.